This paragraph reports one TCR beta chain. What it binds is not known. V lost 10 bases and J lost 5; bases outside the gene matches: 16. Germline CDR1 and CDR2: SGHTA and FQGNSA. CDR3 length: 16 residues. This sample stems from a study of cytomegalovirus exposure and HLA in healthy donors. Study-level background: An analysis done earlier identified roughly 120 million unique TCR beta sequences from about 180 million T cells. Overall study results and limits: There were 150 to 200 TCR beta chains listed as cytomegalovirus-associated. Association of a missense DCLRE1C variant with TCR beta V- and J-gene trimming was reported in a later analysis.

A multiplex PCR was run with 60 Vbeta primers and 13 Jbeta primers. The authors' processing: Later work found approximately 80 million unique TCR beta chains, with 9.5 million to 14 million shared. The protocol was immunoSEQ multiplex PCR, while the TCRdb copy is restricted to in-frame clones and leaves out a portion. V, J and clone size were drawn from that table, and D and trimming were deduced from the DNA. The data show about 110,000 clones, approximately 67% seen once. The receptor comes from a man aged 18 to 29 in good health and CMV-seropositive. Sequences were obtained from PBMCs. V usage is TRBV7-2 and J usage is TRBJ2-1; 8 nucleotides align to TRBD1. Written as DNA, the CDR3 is TGTGCCACCGCTCCCCTCTCGGACAGGGCGGACAATGAGCAGTTCTTC. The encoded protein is CATAPLSDRADNEQFF. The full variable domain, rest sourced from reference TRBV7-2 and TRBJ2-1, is GAGVSQSPSNKVTEKGKDVELRCDPISGHTALYWYRQSLGQGLEFLIYFQGNSAPDKSGLPSDRFSAERTGGSVSTLTIQRTQQEDSAVYLCATAPLSDRADNEQFFGPGTRLTVL.